One sample yielded the 15 T cell receptor beta chains listed below, sequenced in a study of Tregs in tolerant kidney transplant recipients. Profiling relied on immunoSEQ multiplex PCR, and the TCRdb table lists in-frame clones only, not all of them. The sample comprises 240,000 or so clones, roughly four fifths of which are singletons, and roughly 0.67% rests with the top ten. The sequencing input was CD4+ T cells from blood. The receptors come from a human donor in good health.

The rearrangement joins TRBV7-9 to TRBJ1-2, with a tentative D call TRBD1 (5 bases). V was cut by 4 bases and J by 5 bases, with 11 bases left in between. CDR1 is SEHNR, CDR2 FQNEAQ, per germline (reference sequence). The CDR3 extends over 13 amino acids. CDR3 nucleotide sequence: TGTGCCAGCAGCTCCTCCAGGGAGTATGGCTACACCTTC. Encoded protein: CASSSSREYGYTF. Full variable domain (rest looked up from reference TRBV7-9 and TRBJ1-2): DTGVSQNPRHKITKRGQNVTFRCDPISEHNRLYWYRQTLGQGPEFLTYFQNEAQLEKSRLLSDRFSAERPKGSFSTLEIQRTEQGDSAMYLCASSSSREYGYTFGSGTRLTVV.

The V and J genes are TRBV4-1 and TRBJ2-5; D is ambiguous. CDR1 and CDR2 from the germline V gene are MGHRA and YSYEKL. The CDR3 has 15 amino acids. The V end was cut by 0 bases, the J end by 5 bases, with 13 bases between. The DNA for the CDR3 is TGCGCCAGCAGCCAAGAACCCACGATGAGGGAGACCCAGTACTTC. Protein sequence: CASSQEPTMRETQYF.

The chain uses TRBV5-1 and TRBJ1-1, with TRBD1 identical over 10 bases. The CDR3 contains 15 residues. Germline trimming cut 4 bases from V and 5 bases from J; bases unmatched to any gene: 8. Germline V gives CDR1 SGHRS, CDR2 YFSETQ. The CDR3 DNA reads as TGCGCCAGCAGCGCACAAGGACAGGGGGGGACTGAAGCTTTCTTT. Translating it yields CASSAQGQGGTEAFF.

The chain uses TRBV7-2 and TRBJ2-1; maybe TRBD2 (6 bases). From germline, CDR1 is SGHTA and CDR2 FQGNSA. Trimming stripped 1 base from V and 2 bases from J, with 12 bases between. The length of the CDR3 is 16 residues. Here the CDR3 reads CASSLGGDPTYNEQFF. Written as DNA, the CDR3 is TGTGCCAGCAGCTTAGGCGGGGACCCTACCTACAATGAGCAGTTCTTC.

This clone is a singleton in its sample. V usage is TRBV6-1 and J usage is TRBJ1-4; D not certain. V was pared by 10 bases and J by 0 bases, with 12 bases between. This CDR3 comprises 14 residues. Germline V gene lookup returns CDR1 MNHNS and CDR2 SASEGT. The CDR3 spells CATHGPATNEKLFF. The CDR3 bases are TGTGCCACCCACGGGCCTGCAACTAATGAAAAACTGTTTTTT.

The chain employs TRBV5-1 and TRBJ1-4; TRBD1 matches 9 bases. Looked up from germline, CDR1 is SGHRS and CDR2 is YFSETQ. The V segment lost 3 bases and the J segment 8 bases; nucleotides outside the gene matches: 11. The CDR3 has 16 amino acids. The CDR3 region has the DNA TGCGCCAGCAGCTCCGGGACAGGGTTAGGGGAGGAAAAACTGTTTTTT. It is translated as CASSSGTGLGEEKLFF.

The J gene is TRBJ2-3, the V gene TRBV5-1; 9 bases align to TRBD1. The length of the CDR3 is 15 residues. Germline V lookup: CDR1 SGHRS, CDR2 YFSETQ. V dropped 4 bases and J dropped 4; count of bases not matched to a gene: 7. CDR3 protein: CASSQDRGFADTQYF. The CDR3 coding sequence is TGCGCCAGCAGCCAGGACAGGGGTTTCGCAGATACGCAGTATTTT.

V usage is TRBV6-1 and J usage is TRBJ2-1; D is perhaps TRBD1 (5 bases). The CDR3 sequence is 13 residues long. V lost 3 bases to trimming and J lost 14 bases, with 17 bases between them. Germline V CDR1 and CDR2: MNHNS, SASEGT. DNA for the CDR3: TGTGCCAGCAGTGATTTACAGGTCTCGCGTGAGTTCTTC. This codes for CASSDLQVSREFF.

The table lists this clone with a few counts. This sequence joins TRBV9 and TRBJ1-3; no clear D gene. This CDR3 is 13 amino acids long. Germline V gene sequence: CDR1 SGDLS, CDR2 YYNGEE. V shed 6 bases and J shed 8 bases, with 15 bases lying between them. In DNA form, the CDR3 reads TGTGCCAGCACCAGGCGGCTCGGGGACACCATATATTTT. Translated: CASTRRLGDTIYF.

This rearrangement joins TRBV5-6 to TRBJ2-7; 11 nucleotides align to TRBD2. J was trimmed by 4 bases and V by 7 bases; bases with no gene match: 13. The CDR3 contains 16 residues. Germline CDR1 is SGHDT and CDR2 is YYEEEE. CDR3 in amino acids: CASSAWTSGLGYEQYF. The CDR3 region has the DNA TGTGCCAGCTCAGCTTGGACTAGCGGGTTGGGGTACGAGCAGTACTTC.

V gene TRBV7-2 combines with J gene TRBJ2-5; D perhaps matches TRBD2 (5 bases). The end of the DNA fits TRBJ2-7 better, so the J call may be wrong. The CDR3 is 16 residues long. Germline V gene data show CDR1 as SGHTA and CDR2 as FQGNSA. CDR3 sequence: CASSLGGLEPSYEQYF. CDR3 bases: TGTGCCAGCAGCTTAGGAGGGCTAGAACCCTCCTACGAGCAGTACTTC.

V gene TRBV19 combines with J gene TRBJ2-5; D possibly matches TRBD1 or TRBD2 (5 bases each). The CDR3 consists of 15 residues. Deletions cut 0 bases from V and 4 bases from J, with 12 bases between. Germline V gene data show CDR1 as LNHDA and CDR2 as SQIVND (reference sequence). The CDR3 region has the DNA TGTGCCAGTAGTATAGATCGGGCAGGGAGAGAGACCCAGTACTTC. Its translation is CASSIDRAGRETQYF.

This sequence joins TRBV25-1 and TRBJ2-3, with a tentative D call TRBD2 (6 bases). Germline CDR1 reads MGHDK; CDR2 reads SYGVNS. Trimming shortened V by 2 bases and J by 3 bases, and 18 bases separated the two germline ends. This CDR3 is built from 17 residues. The CDR3 loop reads CASSELGLTHGTDTQYF. The CDR3 DNA follows: TGTGCCAGCAGTGAACTCGGACTAACCCACGGGACAGATACGCAGTATTTT.

The chain recombines TRBV10-2 with TRBJ2-1, with 10 bases lining up with TRBD2. Per germline, CDR1 WSHSY and CDR2 SAAADI. There are 15 residues in the CDR3. V dropped 6 bases and J dropped 4; count of bases not matched to a gene: 6. This chain's CDR3 is CASSQLAGPYNEQFF. CDR3 nucleotide sequence: TGCGCCAGCAGCCAACTAGCGGGACCTTACAATGAGCAGTTCTTC.

V usage is TRBV7-9 and J usage is TRBJ1-1; TRBD1 might be the D (5 bases). This CDR3 is 14 amino acids long. V was shortened by 1 base and J by 4 bases, with 10 bases between the two germline ends. The germline V gene encodes CDR1 SEHNR and CDR2 FQNEAQ (reference sequence). CDR3 residues: CASSLGRGGTEAFF. The CDR3 DNA follows: TGTGCCAGCAGCTTAGGACGTGGGGGCACTGAAGCTTTCTTT. The full variable domain, completed using reference TRBV7-9 and TRBJ1-1, is DTGVSQNPRHKITKRGQNVTFRCDPISEHNRLYWYRQTLGQGPEFLTYFQNEAQLEKSRLLSDRFSAERPKGSFSTLEIQRTEQGDSAMYLCASSLGRGGTEAFFGQGTRLTVV.